One sample yielded the 21 T cell receptor beta chains listed below, sequenced in a study of Ad26.COV2.S vaccination and SARS-CoV-2 variants. Described treatment: some 19 received Ad26.COV2.S at low or high dose, single or two shots; a few received placebo; per-sample allocation not given. Sampling occurred on day 63 after the first vaccine or placebo injection. Using immunoSEQ multiplex PCR, the repertoire was profiled, and TCRdb retains in-frame clones only, with some absent. There are about 440,000 clones in the sample; around 90% occur only once, and under 4.5% lies in the top ten. The sample here was peripheral blood, taken in a trial of Ad26.COV2.S vaccine versus placebo. These receptors originate from a person between 18 and 59 years old who received the Ad26.COV2.S COVID-19 vaccine or a placebo.

The rearrangement links TRBV13 to TRBJ1-3; D perhaps matches TRBD1 (5 bases). Trimming took off 0 bases at V and 0 bases at J, with 9 bases between the two ends. This CDR3 spans 16 amino acids. Germline V gene sequence: CDR1 PRHDT, CDR2 FYEKMQ (reference sequence). CDR3 nucleotide sequence: TGTGCCAGCAGCTTAGGCCCTGGGGGCTCTGGAAACACCATATATTTT. Amino acid sequence: CASSLGPGGSGNTIYF.

Worth noting for this clone: Other DNA sequences in this specimen translate into the identical CDR3. The CDR3: CASSLEGVNTEAFF. The CDR3 coding sequence is TGTGCCAGCAGCTTAGAGGGGGTGAACACTGAAGCTTTCTTT. The chain couples TRBV7-2 to TRBJ1-1; D is possibly TRBD1 (6 bases). CDR3 size: 14 residues. Germline CDR1 is SGHTA and CDR2 is FQGNSA. V was clipped by 1 base and J by 0 bases, with 6 bases between them.

This clone has only a few counts. The chain employs TRBV5-3 and TRBJ2-1; TRBD2 matches 8 bases. TRBV5-3 is classed as an ORF, of uncertain function. This CDR3 is 15 amino acids long. V was pared by 0 bases and J by 5 bases, with 4 bases of the junction left unmatched. DNA of the CDR3: TGTGCCAGAAGCTTGGGAGCGGGAGAGGACAATGAGCAGTTCTTC. It codes for CARSLGAGEDNEQFF.

This rearrangement joins TRBV15 to TRBJ2-7; 9 bases map to TRBD2. Per the germline V gene, CDR1 is LNHNV and CDR2 is YYDKDF (reference sequence). V was pared by 5 bases and J by 5 bases, with 13 bases of the junction left unmatched. There are 16 residues in the CDR3. As DNA, the CDR3 is TGTGCCACCAGCGGGAGAGGCGGGAGGGCCTTGGACGAGCAGTACTTC. Protein product: CATSGRGGRALDEQYF.

The V and J genes are TRBV15 and TRBJ2-3; 7 bases agree with TRBD1. Germline V CDR1 and CDR2: LNHNV, YYDKDF (reference sequence). The CDR3 extends over 16 amino acids. After removal of 3 bases from V and 0 bases from J, the junction contained 6 bases not matched to a gene. CDR3 residues: CATSSLSQGSTDTQYF. The CDR3 region has the DNA TGTGCCACCAGCAGCCTCTCACAGGGGAGCACAGATACGCAGTATTTT.

The chain links TRBV11-1 to TRBJ2-3; D not resolved. Trimming shortened V by 2 bases and J by 6 bases, and 6 bases separated the two germline ends. Germline V gene data show CDR1 as SGHAT and CDR2 as FQDESV (reference sequence). This CDR3 comprises 12 residues. CDR3 protein: CASSLFVDTQYF. The CDR3 bases are TGTGCCAGCAGCTTATTTGTTGATACGCAGTATTTT.

V usage is TRBV28 and J usage is TRBJ1-5; D not resolved. Germline-derived CDR1 and CDR2 are MDHEN and SYDVKM. The CDR3 extends over 15 amino acids. V lost 1 base and J lost 2, with 9 bases in between. DNA of the CDR3: TGTGCCAGCAGTTTATCTGACGAGGGCAATCAGCCCCAGCATTTT. Translated, it gives CASSLSDEGNQPQHF.

J is TRBJ2-4 and V is TRBV4-2; 10 bases line up with TRBD1. The CDR3 covers 14 residues. The V and J ends lost 4 bases and 5 bases, in that order; junction bases with no gene match: 2. Germline-derived CDR1 and CDR2 are LGHNA and YNFKEQ. The CDR3 region has the DNA TGTGCCAGCAGCCGCGGGACAGGGGAAAACATTCAGTACTTC. Protein product: CASSRGTGENIQYF.

This clone was observed a few times. The chain recombines TRBV4-1 with TRBJ1-4, with 8 bases identical to TRBD1. CDR3 length: 13 residues. The J segment lost 7 bases and the V segment lost 4 bases, leaving 2 bases of the junction unmatched. Germline CDR1 reads MGHRA; CDR2 reads YSYEKL. The CDR3 sequence is CASSRGQGEKLFF. CDR3 nucleotides: TGCGCCAGCAGCCGAGGACAGGGTGAAAAACTGTTTTTT.

The chain is built from TRBV6-5 and TRBJ1-1, with D perhaps TRBD1 (6 bases). The V and J ends lost 2 bases and 4 bases respectively, with 14 bases between them. This CDR3 spans 15 amino acids. The germline gives CDR1 MNHEY, CDR2 SVGAGI. The CDR3: CASSYRGTGSTEAFF. The CDR3 DNA follows: TGTGCCAGCAGTTACAGGGGGACGGGGAGCACTGAAGCTTTCTTT.

This clone was seen a single time. The rearrangement uses TRBV28 and TRBJ2-1; the D gene could be TRBD1 or TRBD2 (5 bases each). Germline CDR1 reads MDHEN; CDR2 reads SYDVKM. The CDR3 covers 14 residues. The V and J ends lost 6 bases and 2 bases respectively, with 11 bases between them. In DNA form, the CDR3 reads TGTGCCAGCAGAGTCGGGACCGCCTACAATGAGCAGTTCTTC. Its translation: CASRVGTAYNEQFF. Combining the CDR3 with reference TRBV28 and TRBJ2-1 gives the whole variable domain DVKVTQSSRYLVKRTGEKVFLECVQDMDHENMFWYRQDPGLGLRLIYFSYDVKMKEKGDIPEGYSVSREKKERFSLILESASTNQTSMYLCASRVGTAYNEQFFGPGTRLTVL.

Comment on this clone: Other DNA sequences from this sample encode an identical CDR3 as well. The J gene is TRBJ2-3, the V gene TRBV7-3; a weak D match, TRBD1 (5 bases). CDR3 length: 14 amino acids. The germline V gene has CDR1 SGHTA and CDR2 FQGTGA. Trimming left V 0 bases short and J 1 base short, with 5 bases between. DNA for the CDR3: TGTGCCAGCAGCTTAACAGGGGGCACAGATACGCAGTATTTT. This encodes CASSLTGGTDTQYF.

The rearrangement uses TRBV2 and TRBJ2-1; D is uncertain. Germline lookup yields CDR1 SNHLY and CDR2 FYNNEI. The CDR3 is 14 amino acids. V shed 2 bases and J shed 4 bases, with 9 bases lying between them. For the CDR3, the DNA is TGTGCCAGCAGTGAATCCCGAGCGTACAATGAGCAGTTCTTC. It translates to CASSESRAYNEQFF.

This clone was recorded a few times. The chain is built from TRBV14 and TRBJ1-5, with D unresolved. V was shortened by 2 bases and J by 3 bases, with 8 bases between the two germline ends. CDR1 is SGHDN, CDR2 FVKESK, per germline. This CDR3 is 14 amino acids long. CDR3 residues: CASSQLGDNQPQHF. The CDR3 DNA is TGTGCCAGCAGCCAATTAGGCGACAATCAGCCCCAGCATTTT.

The chain couples TRBV25-1 to TRBJ1-4; perhaps TRBD1 as D (5 bases). CDR3 length equals 15 residues. Between the trimmed V and J ends, which lost 5 bases and 3 bases, there was a span of 13 bases. Germline assignment: CDR1 MGHDK and CDR2 SYGVNS. The CDR3 nucleotides read TGTGCCAGCAGTCTCCCGCCAGGGCCTAATGAAAAACTGTTTTTT. Protein product: CASSLPPGPNEKLFF.

This chain links TRBV7-7 with TRBJ2-1; 7 nucleotides agree with TRBD2. The CDR3 runs 13 residues. V gave up 0 bases and J gave up 7 bases; unmatched junction bases: 0. Germline lookup yields CDR1 SSHAT and CDR2 FNYEAQ (reference sequence). The CDR3 loop is CASSLASGNEQFF. CDR3 in DNA: TGTGCCAGCAGCTTAGCTAGCGGGAATGAGCAGTTCTTC.

The chain uses TRBV6-2 or TRBV6-3 and TRBJ2-7; 10 bases map to TRBD2. The germline gives CDR1 MNHEY, CDR2 SVGEGT. This CDR3 is built from 15 residues. Trimming at V came to 5 bases and at J to 5 bases, leaving 9 bases not matched to a gene. This chain's CDR3 is CASSVSLTSGNEQYF. CDR3 bases: TGTGCCAGCAGTGTTTCCCTCACTAGCGGGAACGAGCAGTACTTC.

This clone was observed a few times. The CDR3 nucleotides are TGTGCCAGCAGCCAAGATGGGACTGGGGCCAACGTCCTGACTTTC. Its protein product is CASSQDGTGANVLTF. The J gene is TRBJ2-6, the V gene TRBV4-2; D uncertain. Trimming left V 0 bases short and J 2 bases short, with 5 bases between. The CDR3 runs 15 residues. Germline V gene sequence: CDR1 LGHNA, CDR2 YNFKEQ.

V usage is TRBV5-5 and J usage is TRBJ2-7; the D call may be TRBD1 or TRBD2 (5 bases each). V lost 4 bases and J 7 bases, leaving 18 bases between the germline ends. Per germline, CDR1 SGHKS and CDR2 YYEKEE (reference sequence). The CDR3 totals 14 residues. The CDR3 coding sequence is TGTGCCAGCAGCGCCAGACTACTTTGGGGGGAGCAGTACTTC. Amino acid sequence: CASSARLLWGEQYF.

The chain links TRBV27 to TRBJ1-1; 7 positions agree with TRBD1. Germline CDR1 reads MNHEY; CDR2 reads SMNVEV (reference sequence). V lost 5 bases and J lost 1; bases outside the gene matches: 7. This CDR3 comprises 15 residues. The CDR3 protein is CASSPLRQGNTEAFF. The CDR3 nucleotides read TGTGCCAGCAGTCCCCTGAGACAGGGGAACACTGAAGCTTTCTTT.

This clone was detected a few times. This rearrangement joins TRBV24-1 to TRBJ1-5; D is uncertain. Germline assignment: CDR1 KGHDR and CDR2 SFDVKD. The CDR3 spans 13 residues. Trimming removed 4 bases at V and 5 bases at J, with 8 bases between. The CDR3 here is CATSDRGYQPQHF. The CDR3 nucleotides are TGTGCCACCAGTGACCGCGGATATCAGCCCCAGCATTTT.